This T cell receptor beta chain was identified during a study of blood T cell repertoires in COVID-19. Across the study: The United States, Italy and Spain provided the acute and convalescent COVID-19 samples.

Germline-derived CDR1 and CDR2 are MDHEN and SYDVKM. The CDR3 extends over 14 amino acids. With 3 bases removed from V and 4 bases from J, the gap between germline ends came to 10 bases. Repertoires were generated with immunoSEQ multiplex PCR, while TCRdb's copy carries only in-frame clones and drops some. The table records fewer than 250,000 clones, around 84% of them present only once. The J gene is TRBJ2-4, the V gene TRBV28, with D possibly matching TRBD1 (5 bases). The sequencing sample was made of peripheral blood. The TCR originated in a woman of 80 years or more with COVID-19, enrolled during active disease. Here the CDR3 reads CASSFQGTKNIQYF. The DNA for the CDR3 is TGTGCCAGCAGTTTCCAGGGAACTAAAAACATTCAGTACTTC.